This is a list of T cell receptor beta chains from one sample in a study of T-cell memory formation after mild COVID-19. From the 5' RACE reads, TCRdb called clonotypes with MiXCR, one entry per CDR3 protein. Seen here are a few hundred thousand distinct CDR3 sequences, around 10% observed once, and the top ten hold roughly 21%. The specimen was PBMCs or a T cell subset sorted from them (not recorded which). Receptors originate from a man in his late teens or twenties who had mild COVID-19 (a few samples of this study predate the infection). Cell type and time point are not known. The CDR3 runs from the conserved cysteine through the conserved F or W. D genes are given only for firm matches. A clone size is listed for some rows: how often the clone was seen (once, few, many), or a class if it is expanded.

D gene: NA
J gene: TRBJ2-3
clone size: NA
V gene: TRBV7-2
CDR3 DNA: TGTGCCAGCTGGGGATTCCAGGGGCGGGATACGCAGTATTTT
CDR3 protein: CASWGFQGRDTQYF

D gene: NA
J gene: TRBJ2-7
clone size: NA
V gene: TRBV14
CDR3 DNA: TGTGCCAGCAGCCCGCAGCCCCACTACGAGCAGTACTTC
CDR3 protein: CASSPQPHYEQYF

D gene: NA
J gene: TRBJ1-2
clone size: few
V gene: TRBV12-3/TRBV12-4
CDR3 DNA: TGTGCCAGCCGTTCCCCGGGAAGCTACACCTTC
CDR3 protein: CASRSPGSYTF

D gene: TRBD1
J gene: TRBJ2-3
clone size: many
V gene: TRBV6-5
CDR3 DNA: TGTGCCAGCAGTCAACAGGGGGTGGCAGATACGCAGTATTTT
CDR3 protein: CASSQQGVADTQYF

D gene: NA
J gene: TRBJ1-5
clone size: NA
V gene: TRBV18
CDR3 DNA: TGTGCCAGCTCCCCCGCGACAGAAGGTCAGCCCCAGCATTTT
CDR3 protein: CASSPATEGQPQHF

D gene: TRBD1
J gene: TRBJ1-2
clone size: NA
V gene: TRBV27
CDR3 DNA: TGTGCCAGCAGAAGACGCGGGACAGGGAACGGCTACACCTTC
CDR3 protein: CASRRRGTGNGYTF

D gene: NA
J gene: TRBJ2-1
clone size: NA
V gene: TRBV4-1
CDR3 DNA: TGCGCCAGCAGCCAAGTGGACATTATCTCCTACAATGAGCAGTTCTTC
CDR3 protein: CASSQVDIISYNEQFF

D gene: NA
J gene: TRBJ2-7
clone size: few
V gene: TRBV7-2
CDR3 DNA: TGTGCCAGCAGCTTAGATCGGCAACGGGAGCAGTACTTC
CDR3 protein: CASSLDRQREQYF

D gene: NA
J gene: TRBJ2-1
clone size: few
V gene: TRBV6-1
CDR3 DNA: TGTGCCAGCAGTGAAGCGCACGGCGATTCCTACAATGAGCAGTTCTTC
CDR3 protein: CASSEAHGDSYNEQFF

D gene: NA
J gene: TRBJ1-4
clone size: few
V gene: TRBV15
CDR3 DNA: TGTGCCACCAGCAGAGTAAGGGAAAAACTGTTTTTT
CDR3 protein: CATSRVREKLFF

D gene: NA
J gene: TRBJ2-7
clone size: NA
V gene: TRBV5-6
CDR3 DNA: TGTGCCAGCAGCTTAACCCTCCGCTCCTACGAGCAGTACTTC
CDR3 protein: CASSLTLRSYEQYF

D gene: TRBD1
J gene: TRBJ2-5
clone size: many
V gene: TRBV19
CDR3 DNA: TGTGCCAGTAGCCGGACCGGGACAGAAGAGACCCAGTACTTC
CDR3 protein: CASSRTGTEETQYF

D gene: NA
J gene: TRBJ2-4
clone size: many
V gene: TRBV23-1
CDR3 DNA: TGCGCCAGCAGTCAATCCGGGGGTGGTTACATTCAGTACTTC
CDR3 protein: CASSQSGGGYIQYF

D gene: NA
J gene: TRBJ1-2
clone size: many
V gene: TRBV5-4
CDR3 DNA: TGTGCCAGCAGACCCGGCGGGCAGGAGGGAAAAGGCTACACCTTC
CDR3 protein: CASRPGGQEGKGYTF

D gene: NA
J gene: TRBJ1-1
clone size: NA
V gene: TRBV20-1
CDR3 DNA: TGCAGTGCTAGGAGGGGCAGCATGAACACTGAAGCTTTCTTT
CDR3 protein: CSARRGSMNTEAFF

D gene: TRBD2
J gene: TRBJ2-3
clone size: many
V gene: TRBV10-3
CDR3 DNA: TGTGCCATGGCTAGCGGGGGGGCTCTAGATACGCAGTATTTT
CDR3 protein: CAMASGGALDTQYF

D gene: NA
J gene: TRBJ2-7
clone size: NA
V gene: TRBV24-1
CDR3 DNA: TGTGCCACCAGTGATTCCACAGGGAGGTCCTACGAGCAGTACTTC
CDR3 protein: CATSDSTGRSYEQYF

D gene: TRBD1
J gene: TRBJ1-5
clone size: NA
V gene: TRBV20-1
CDR3 DNA: TGCAGTGCTAGAATGGCACAGGGGGACCAGCCCCAGCATTTT
CDR3 protein: CSARMAQGDQPQHF

D gene: NA
J gene: TRBJ2-3
clone size: NA
V gene: TRBV29-1
CDR3 DNA: TGCAGCGTTGTGAACAGGGCCGCAGATACGCAGTATTTT
CDR3 protein: CSVVNRAADTQYF